A single sample is the source of the 2 T cell receptor beta chains below, sequenced in a study of T cells after yellow fever vaccination (dated by TCRdb to about 2019). The treatment or condition label on this specimen signifies: live attenuated yellow fever vaccine strain. The library was made by 5' RACE. Reads for this sample came from an Illumina HiSeq 2500. The raw public reads went through TCRdb reprocessing: fastp at Q25, MiXCR clone calling, in-frame beta chains kept. Rows are combined by CDR3 protein, so each entry shows the most common genes and DNA. In this sample the table shows over 45,000 distinct CDR3 sequences, about 6.6% of which occur a single time. Of the sample, under 45% falls within the top ten clones. Specimen: CD8+ T cells sorted from PBMCs, collected on the day of the first yellow fever vaccination. The receptors derive from a man younger than 35 who received the YFV17D yellow fever vaccine.

With regard to this clonotype: A single base separates this from a much larger clone, so it may be a read error. The chain uses TRBV4-3 and TRBJ2-2; 8 bases map to TRBD1. CDR3 length equals 15 residues. Germline-derived CDR1 and CDR2 are LGHNA and YSLEER. The DNA for the CDR3 is TGCGCCAGCAGCCAAGGGGACAGGAACACCGGGGAGGTGTTTTTT. Its translation: CASSQGDRNTGEVFF.

This clonotype occurred a few times. The V gene is TRBV21-1, the J gene TRBJ2-5; TRBD2 reflects the table's D call only, with no check against the DNA. TRBV21-1 is a recognized pseudogene. The CDR3 runs 17 residues. The CDR3 DNA is TGTGCCAGCAGCATTTTAAACCCCGGACAGCGGCCAGAGACCCAGTACTTC. As protein: CASSILNPGQRPETQYF.